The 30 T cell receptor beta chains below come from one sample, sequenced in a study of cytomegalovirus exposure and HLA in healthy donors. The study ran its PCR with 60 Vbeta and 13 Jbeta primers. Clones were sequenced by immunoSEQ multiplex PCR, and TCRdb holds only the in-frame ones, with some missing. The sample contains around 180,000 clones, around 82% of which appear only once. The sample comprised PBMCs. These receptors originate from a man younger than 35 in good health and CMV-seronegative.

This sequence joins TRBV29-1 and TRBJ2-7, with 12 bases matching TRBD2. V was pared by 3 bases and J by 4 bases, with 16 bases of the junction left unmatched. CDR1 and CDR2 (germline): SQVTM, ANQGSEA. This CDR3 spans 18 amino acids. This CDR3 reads CSVEGVRLAGDGGYEQYF. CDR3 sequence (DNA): TGCAGCGTTGAGGGCGTGAGACTAGCGGGAGACGGCGGGTACGAGCAGTACTTC.

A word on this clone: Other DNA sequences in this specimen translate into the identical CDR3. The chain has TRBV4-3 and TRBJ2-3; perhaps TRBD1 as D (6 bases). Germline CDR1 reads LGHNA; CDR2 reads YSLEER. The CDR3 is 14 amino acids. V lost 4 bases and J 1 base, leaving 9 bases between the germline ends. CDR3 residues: CASSPNRGTDTQYF. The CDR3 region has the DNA TGCGCCAGCAGCCCCAACAGGGGCACAGATACGCAGTATTTT.

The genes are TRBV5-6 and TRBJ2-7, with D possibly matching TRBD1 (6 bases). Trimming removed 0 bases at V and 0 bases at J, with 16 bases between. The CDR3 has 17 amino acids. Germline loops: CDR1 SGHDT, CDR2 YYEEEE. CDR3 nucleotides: TGTGCCAGCAGCTTGGGAAGACAGGTCCTCAGCTCCTACGAGCAGTACTTC. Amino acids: CASSLGRQVLSSYEQYF.

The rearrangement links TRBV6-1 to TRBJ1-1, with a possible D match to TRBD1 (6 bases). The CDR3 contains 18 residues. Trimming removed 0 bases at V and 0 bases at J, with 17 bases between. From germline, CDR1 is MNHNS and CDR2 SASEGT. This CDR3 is CASSEAGEGGEMNTEAFF. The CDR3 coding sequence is TGTGCCAGCAGTGAAGCGGGCGAGGGGGGGGAAATGAACACTGAAGCTTTCTTT.

CDR3 sequence: CASSQRQGPHTGELFF. The CDR3 DNA follows: TGCGCCAGCAGCCAGAGACAGGGTCCCCACACCGGGGAGCTGTTTTTT. J is TRBJ2-2 and V is TRBV4-3, with TRBD1 identical over 7 bases. V shed 3 bases and J 3 bases; nucleotides not matched to a gene: 7. This CDR3 region has 16 residues. Germline CDR1 reads LGHNA; CDR2 reads YSLEER.

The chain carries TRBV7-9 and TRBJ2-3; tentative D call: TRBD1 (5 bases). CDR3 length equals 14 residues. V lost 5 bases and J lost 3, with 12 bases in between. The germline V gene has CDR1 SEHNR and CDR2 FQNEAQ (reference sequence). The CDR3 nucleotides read TGTGCCAGCAGCCCCGAGGACAAGACAGATACGCAGTATTTT. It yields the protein CASSPEDKTDTQYF.

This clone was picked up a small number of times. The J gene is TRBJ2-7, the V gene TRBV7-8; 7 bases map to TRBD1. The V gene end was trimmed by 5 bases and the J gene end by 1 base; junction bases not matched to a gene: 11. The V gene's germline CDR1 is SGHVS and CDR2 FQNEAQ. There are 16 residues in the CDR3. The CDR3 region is CASSRLGGAGSYEQYF. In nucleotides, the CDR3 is TGTGCCAGCAGCCGATTAGGGGGCGCTGGGTCCTACGAGCAGTACTTC.

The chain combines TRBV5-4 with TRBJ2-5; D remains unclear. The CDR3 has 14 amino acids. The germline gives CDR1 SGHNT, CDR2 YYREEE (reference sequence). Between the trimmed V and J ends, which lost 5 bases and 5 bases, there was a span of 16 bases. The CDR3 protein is CASSGSLTLETQYF. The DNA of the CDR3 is TGTGCCAGCAGTGGGTCTTTGACTTTGGAGACCCAGTACTTC.

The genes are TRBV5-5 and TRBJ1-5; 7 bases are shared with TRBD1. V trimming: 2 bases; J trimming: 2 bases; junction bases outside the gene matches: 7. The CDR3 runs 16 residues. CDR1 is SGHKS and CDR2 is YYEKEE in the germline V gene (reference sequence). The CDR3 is CASSLQGRIGNQPQHF. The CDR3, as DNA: TGTGCCAGCAGCTTACAGGGGAGAATCGGCAATCAGCCCCAGCATTTT.

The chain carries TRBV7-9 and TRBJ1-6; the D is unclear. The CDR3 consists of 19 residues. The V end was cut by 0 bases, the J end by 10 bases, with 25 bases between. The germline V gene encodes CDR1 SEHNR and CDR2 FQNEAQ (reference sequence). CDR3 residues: CASSLALQALPPMGSPLHF. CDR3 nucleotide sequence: TGTGCCAGCAGCTTAGCCCTCCAGGCCCTTCCCCCTATGGGCTCACCCCTCCACTTT.

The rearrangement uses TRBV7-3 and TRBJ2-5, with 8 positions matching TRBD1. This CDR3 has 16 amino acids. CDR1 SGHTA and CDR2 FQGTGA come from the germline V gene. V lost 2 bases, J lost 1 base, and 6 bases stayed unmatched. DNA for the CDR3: TGTGCCAGCAGCTTAGTGGGGACAGGTGTCCAAGAGACCCAGTACTTC. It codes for CASSLVGTGVQETQYF. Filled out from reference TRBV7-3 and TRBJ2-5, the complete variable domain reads GAGVSQTPSNKVTEKGKYVELRCDPISGHTALYWYRQSLGQGPEFLIYFQGTGAADDSGLPNDRFFAVRPEGSVSTLKIQRTERGDSAVYLCASSLVGTGVQETQYFGPGTRLLVL.

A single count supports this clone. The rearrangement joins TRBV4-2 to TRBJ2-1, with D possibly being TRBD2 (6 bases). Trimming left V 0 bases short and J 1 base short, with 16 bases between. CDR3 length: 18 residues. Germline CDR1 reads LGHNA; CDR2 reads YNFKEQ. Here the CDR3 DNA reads TGTGCCAGCAGCCAAGAAAGCGGGTTCACGCTTTCCTACAATGAGCAGTTCTTC. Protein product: CASSQESGFTLSYNEQFF.

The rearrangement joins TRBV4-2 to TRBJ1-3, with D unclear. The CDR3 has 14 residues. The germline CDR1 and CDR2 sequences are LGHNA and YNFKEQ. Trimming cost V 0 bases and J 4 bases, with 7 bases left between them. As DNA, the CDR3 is TGTGCCAGCAGCCAAGATTCCAGGGGAAACACCATATATTTT. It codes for CASSQDSRGNTIYF.

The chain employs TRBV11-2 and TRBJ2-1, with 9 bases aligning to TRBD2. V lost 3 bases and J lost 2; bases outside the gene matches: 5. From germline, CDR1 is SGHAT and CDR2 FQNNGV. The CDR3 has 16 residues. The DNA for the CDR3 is TGTGCCAGCAGCTTGGCACGCGGGAGGGCCTACAATGAGCAGTTCTTC. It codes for CASSLARGRAYNEQFF.

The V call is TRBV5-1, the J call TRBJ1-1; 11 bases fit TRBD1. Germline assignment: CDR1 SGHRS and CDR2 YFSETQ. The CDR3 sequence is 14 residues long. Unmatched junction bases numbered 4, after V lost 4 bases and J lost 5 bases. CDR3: CASSAGTGGTEAFF. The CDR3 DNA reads TGCGCCAGCAGCGCCGGGACAGGGGGTACTGAAGCTTTCTTT.

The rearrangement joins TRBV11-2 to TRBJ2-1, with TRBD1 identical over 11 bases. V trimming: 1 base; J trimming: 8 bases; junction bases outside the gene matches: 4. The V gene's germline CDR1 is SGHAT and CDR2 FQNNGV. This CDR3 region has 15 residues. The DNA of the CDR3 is TGTGCCAGCAGCTTAGGGGGACAGGGGGAGTATGAGCAGTTCTTC. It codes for CASSLGGQGEYEQFF.

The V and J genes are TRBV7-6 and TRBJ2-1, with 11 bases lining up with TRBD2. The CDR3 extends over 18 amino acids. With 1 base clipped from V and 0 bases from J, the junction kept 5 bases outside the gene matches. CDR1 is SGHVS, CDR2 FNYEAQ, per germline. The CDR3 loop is CASSLDLAGGSSYNEQFF. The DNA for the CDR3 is TGTGCCAGCAGCTTAGATCTAGCGGGGGGAAGCTCCTACAATGAGCAGTTCTTC. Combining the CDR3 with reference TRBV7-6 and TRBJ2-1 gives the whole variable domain GAGVSQSPRYKVTKRGQDVALRCDPISGHVSLYWYRQALGQGPEFLTYFNYEAQQDKSGLPNDRFSAERPEGSISTLTIQRTEQRDSAMYRCASSLDLAGGSSYNEQFFGPGTRLTVL.

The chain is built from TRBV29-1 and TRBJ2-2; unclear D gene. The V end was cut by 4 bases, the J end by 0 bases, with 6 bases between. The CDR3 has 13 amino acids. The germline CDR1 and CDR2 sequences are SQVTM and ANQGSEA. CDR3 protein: CSVVLSNTGELFF. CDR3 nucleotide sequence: TGCAGCGTTGTCCTTTCGAACACCGGGGAGCTGTTTTTT.

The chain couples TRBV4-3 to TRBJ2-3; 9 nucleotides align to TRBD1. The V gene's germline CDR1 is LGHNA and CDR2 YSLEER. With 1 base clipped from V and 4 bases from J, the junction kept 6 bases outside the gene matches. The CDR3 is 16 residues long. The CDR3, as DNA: TGCGCCAGCAGCCAAGTTACAGGGGGCGTCGCAGATACGCAGTATTTT. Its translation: CASSQVTGGVADTQYF.

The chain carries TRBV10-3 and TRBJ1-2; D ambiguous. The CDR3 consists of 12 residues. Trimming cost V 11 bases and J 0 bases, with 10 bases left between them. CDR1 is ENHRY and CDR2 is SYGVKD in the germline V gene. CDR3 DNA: TGTGCCTCCTCCTTCCCTAACTATGGCTACACCTTC. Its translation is CASSFPNYGYTF.

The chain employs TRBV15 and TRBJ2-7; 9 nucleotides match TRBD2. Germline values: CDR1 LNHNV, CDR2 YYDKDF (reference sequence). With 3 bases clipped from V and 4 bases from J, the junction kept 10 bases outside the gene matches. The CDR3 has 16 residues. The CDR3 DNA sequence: TGTGCCACCAGCAGCGATCTAGCGGGGTACCCGTACGAGCAGTACTTC. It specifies CATSSDLAGYPYEQYF.

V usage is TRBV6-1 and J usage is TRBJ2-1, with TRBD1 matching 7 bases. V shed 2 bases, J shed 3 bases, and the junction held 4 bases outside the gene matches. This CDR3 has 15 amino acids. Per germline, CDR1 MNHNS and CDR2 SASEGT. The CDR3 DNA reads TGTGCCAGCAGTGAAAGACAGGGTTACTACAATGAGCAGTTCTTC. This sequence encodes CASSERQGYYNEQFF.

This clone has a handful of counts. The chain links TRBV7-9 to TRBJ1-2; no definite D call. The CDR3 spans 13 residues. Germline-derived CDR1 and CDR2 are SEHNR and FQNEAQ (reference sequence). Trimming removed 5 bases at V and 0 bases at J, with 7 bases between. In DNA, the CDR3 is TGTGCCAGCAGCCCTACAGCTAACTATGGCTACACCTTC. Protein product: CASSPTANYGYTF. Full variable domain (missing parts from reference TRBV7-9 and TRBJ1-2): DTGVSQNPRHKITKRGQNVTFRCDPISEHNRLYWYRQTLGQGPEFLTYFQNEAQLEKSRLLSDRFSAERPKGSFSTLEIQRTEQGDSAMYLCASSPTANYGYTFGSGTRLTVV.

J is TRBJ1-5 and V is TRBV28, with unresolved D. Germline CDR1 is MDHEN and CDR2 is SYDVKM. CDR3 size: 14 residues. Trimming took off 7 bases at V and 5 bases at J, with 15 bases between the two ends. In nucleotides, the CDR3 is TGTGCCAGCACCGGAAATGGGAGAGATCAGCCCCAGCATTTT. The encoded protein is CASTGNGRDQPQHF.

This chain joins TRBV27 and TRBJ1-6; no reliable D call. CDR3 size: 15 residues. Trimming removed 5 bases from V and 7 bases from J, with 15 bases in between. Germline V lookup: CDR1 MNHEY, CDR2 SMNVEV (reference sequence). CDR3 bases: TGTGCCAGCAGTCCCAGACTAGGGCGGAATTCACCCCTCCACTTT. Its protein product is CASSPRLGRNSPLHF.

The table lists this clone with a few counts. CDR3 protein: CASSWGTAARYEQYF. CDR3 nucleotides: TGCGCCAGCAGCTGGGGGACAGCGGCTAGGTACGAGCAGTACTTC. V usage is TRBV5-1 and J usage is TRBJ2-7; 7 positions agree with TRBD1. This CDR3 is 15 amino acids long. Germline lookup yields CDR1 SGHRS and CDR2 YFSETQ. Trimming took 3 bases from V and 4 from J; bases not matched to a gene: 10.

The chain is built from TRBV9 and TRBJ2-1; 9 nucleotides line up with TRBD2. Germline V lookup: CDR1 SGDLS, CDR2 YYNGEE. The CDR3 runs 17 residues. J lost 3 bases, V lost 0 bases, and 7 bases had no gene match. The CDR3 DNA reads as TGTGCCAGCAGCGTAGGTGGGGCGGGAGGGGGCTACAATGAGCAGTTCTTC. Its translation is CASSVGGAGGGYNEQFF.

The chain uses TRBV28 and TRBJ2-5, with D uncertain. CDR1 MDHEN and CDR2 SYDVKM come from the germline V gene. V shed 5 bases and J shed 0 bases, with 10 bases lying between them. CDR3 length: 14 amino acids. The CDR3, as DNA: TGTGCCAGCAGTCACCCTGACAACCAAGAGACCCAGTACTTC. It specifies CASSHPDNQETQYF. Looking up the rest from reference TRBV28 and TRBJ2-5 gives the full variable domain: DVKVTQSSRYLVKRTGEKVFLECVQDMDHENMFWYRQDPGLGLRLIYFSYDVKMKEKGDIPEGYSVSREKKERFSLILESASTNQTSMYLCASSHPDNQETQYFGPGTRLLVL.

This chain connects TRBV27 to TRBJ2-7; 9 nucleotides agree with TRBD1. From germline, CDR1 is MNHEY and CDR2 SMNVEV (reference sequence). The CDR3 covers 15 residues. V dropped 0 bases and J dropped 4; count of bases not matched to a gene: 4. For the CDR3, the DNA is TGTGCCAGCAGTTTATCGGGGACAGGGAGGTACGAGCAGTACTTC. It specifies CASSLSGTGRYEQYF.

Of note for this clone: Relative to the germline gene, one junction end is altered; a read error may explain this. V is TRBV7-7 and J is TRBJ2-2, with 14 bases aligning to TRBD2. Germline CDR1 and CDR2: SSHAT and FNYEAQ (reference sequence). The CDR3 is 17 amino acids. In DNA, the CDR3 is TGTGCTAGCAGCAACGGACTAGCGGGAGGGAACACCGGGGAGCTGTTTTTT. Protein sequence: CASSNGLAGGNTGELFF.